This T cell receptor (beta chain) was recorded in a study of blood T cell repertoires in COVID-19. Across the study: There were acute and convalescent COVID-19 samples, and they came from the United States, Italy and Spain.

Here immunoSEQ multiplex PCR was the method, and the copy in TCRdb shows in-frame clones only, minus some. The data contain 130,000 or so clones, around 87% of them singletons. This clone was seen a few times. This clonotype was sampled from a man between 65 and 80 years old with active COVID-19. The material sequenced was peripheral blood.

CDR3 DNA: TGTGCCAGCAGCCCCTCCTACTATGGCTACACCTTC. Residues: CASSPSYYGYTF. The chain is built from TRBV12-3 or TRBV12-4 and TRBJ1-2; D call uncertain. With 6 bases removed from V and 3 bases from J, the gap between germline ends came to 8 bases. This CDR3 is 12 amino acids long.